The table lists the clone carrying this T cell receptor beta chain with many counts. Its antigen is not identified. The data derive from a study of molecular identifiers for immune sequencing clone quantification. As CD8+CD4-CCR7+CD45RA+ cells, naive CD8 T cells were sorted. Overall study findings and caveats: Clones above 20 RNA copies held over 97% of effector molecules, under 1% in naive cells.

TCRdb reprocessed the PCR reads with MiXCR, giving one entry per CDR3 protein. Of some 88,000 distinct CDR3 sequences listed, 21% were seen once; the top ten hold 0.8% to 1.2%. Sequencing used naive CD8+ T cells from blood, with Jurkat cell RNA spiked in. Subset described: FACS-sorted CD8+CD4-CCR7+CD45RA+ naive T cells. This TCR was recovered from a human donor in good health. Some libraries in this study had Jurkat cell RNA spiked in.

For the CDR3, the DNA is TGTGCCAGCAGTTACGGTGGCGATACGCAGTATTTT. Amino acid sequence: CASSYGGDTQYF. The V gene is TRBV11-2, the J gene TRBJ2-3; no reliable D call. Trimming took 6 bases from V and 6 from J, leaving 10 bases between them. CDR3 size: 12 residues. Germline V gives CDR1 SGHAT, CDR2 FQNNGV.